The clone carrying this T cell receptor (beta chain) was seen a handful of times. The TCR beta libraries were generated through quantitative 5'-RACE incorporating molecular barcodes. Via MiXCR, TCRdb re-called the 5' RACE reads, giving one row per CDR3 protein. The repertoire holds some 120,000 distinct CDR3 sequences, with around 15% as singletons. The record originates from a study of CD8 T cells in ankylosing spondylitis. CDR1 SGHRS and CDR2 YFSETQ come from the germline V gene. The CDR3 consists of 14 residues. V was cut by 4 bases and J by 1 base, with 8 bases left in between. The clonotype originates from a female donor with ankylosing spondylitis or in good health (not recorded which). The chain links TRBV5-1 to TRBJ2-2; the D gene is possibly TRBD2 (5 bases). Material: blood, either unsorted or a sorted T cell fraction (not recorded which). The CDR3 DNA is TGCGCCAGCAGCAGGGAGCGGAACACCGGGGAGCTGTTTTTT. Its translation is CASSRERNTGELFF.